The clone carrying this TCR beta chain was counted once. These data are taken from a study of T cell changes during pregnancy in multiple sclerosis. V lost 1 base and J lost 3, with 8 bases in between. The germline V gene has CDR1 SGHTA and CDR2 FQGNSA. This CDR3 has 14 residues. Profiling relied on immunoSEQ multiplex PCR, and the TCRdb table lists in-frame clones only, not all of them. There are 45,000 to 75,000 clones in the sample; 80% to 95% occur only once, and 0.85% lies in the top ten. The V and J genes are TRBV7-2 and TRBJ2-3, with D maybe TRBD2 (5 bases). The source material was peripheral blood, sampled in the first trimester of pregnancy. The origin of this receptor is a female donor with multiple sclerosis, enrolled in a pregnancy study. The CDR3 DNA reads TGTGCCAGCAGCTTAGGTAGAGGGACAGATACGCAGTATTTT. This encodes CASSLGRGTDTQYF.